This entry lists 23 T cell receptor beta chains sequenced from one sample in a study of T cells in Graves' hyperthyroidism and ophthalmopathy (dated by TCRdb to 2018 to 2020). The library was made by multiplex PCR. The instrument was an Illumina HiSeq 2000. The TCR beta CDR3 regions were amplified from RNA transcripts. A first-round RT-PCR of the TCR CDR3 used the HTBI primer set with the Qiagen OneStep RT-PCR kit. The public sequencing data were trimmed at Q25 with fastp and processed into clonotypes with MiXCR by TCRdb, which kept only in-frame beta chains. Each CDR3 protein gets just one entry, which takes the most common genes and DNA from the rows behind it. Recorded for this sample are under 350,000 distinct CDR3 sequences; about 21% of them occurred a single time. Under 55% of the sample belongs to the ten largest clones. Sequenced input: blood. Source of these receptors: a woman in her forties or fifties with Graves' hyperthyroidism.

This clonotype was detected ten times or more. The CDR3 protein is CASSSGMRLTDTQYF. CDR3 nucleotides: TGTGCCAGCAGTTCAGGGATGAGGCTGACAGATACGCAGTATTTT. The chain recombines TRBV6-1 with TRBJ2-3; possibly TRBD1 for D (5 bases). The CDR3 runs to 15 residues. V lost 5 bases and J lost 3, with 15 bases in between. Germline loops: CDR1 MNHNS, CDR2 SASEGT.

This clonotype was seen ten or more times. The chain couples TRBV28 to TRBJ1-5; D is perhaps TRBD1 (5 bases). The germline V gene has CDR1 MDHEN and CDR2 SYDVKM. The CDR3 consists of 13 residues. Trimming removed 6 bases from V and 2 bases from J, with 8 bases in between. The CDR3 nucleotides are TGTGCCAGCAGCTGGGACGGCAATCAGCCCCAGCATTTT. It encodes CASSWDGNQPQHF.

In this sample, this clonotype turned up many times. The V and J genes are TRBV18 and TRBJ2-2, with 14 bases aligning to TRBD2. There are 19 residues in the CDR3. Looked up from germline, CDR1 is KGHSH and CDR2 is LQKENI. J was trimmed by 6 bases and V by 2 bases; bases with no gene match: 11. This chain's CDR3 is CASSPLPGTSGGPPGELFF. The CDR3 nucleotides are TGTGCCAGCTCACCATTACCCGGGACTAGCGGGGGACCTCCCGGGGAGCTGTTTTTT.

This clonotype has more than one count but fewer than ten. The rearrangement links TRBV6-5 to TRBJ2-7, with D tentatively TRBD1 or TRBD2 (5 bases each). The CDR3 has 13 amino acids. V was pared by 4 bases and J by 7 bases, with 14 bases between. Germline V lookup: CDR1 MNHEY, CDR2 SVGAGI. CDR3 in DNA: TGTGCCAGCAGTTTCCAGGGTGGCGGGGAGCAGTACTTC. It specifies CASSFQGGGEQYF.

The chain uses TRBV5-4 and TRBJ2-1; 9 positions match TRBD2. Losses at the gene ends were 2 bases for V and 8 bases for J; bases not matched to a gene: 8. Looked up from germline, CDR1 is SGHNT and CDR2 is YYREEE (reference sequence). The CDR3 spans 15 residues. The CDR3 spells CASSLSGGISDEQFF. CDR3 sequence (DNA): TGTGCCAGCAGCTTAAGCGGGGGGATTTCCGATGAGCAGTTCTTC.

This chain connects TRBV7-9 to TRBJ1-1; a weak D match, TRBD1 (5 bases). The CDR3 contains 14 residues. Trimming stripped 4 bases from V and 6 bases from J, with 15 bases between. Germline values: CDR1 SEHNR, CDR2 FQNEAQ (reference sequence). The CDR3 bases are TGTGCCAGCAGCTCCAATATGGGGGACCCTGAAGCTTTCTTT. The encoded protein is CASSSNMGDPEAFF.

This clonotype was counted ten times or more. CDR3 protein: CASSLESLAGAVEQFF. Here the CDR3 DNA reads TGCGCCAGCAGCTTGGAGTCCCTAGCGGGAGCTGTTGAGCAGTTCTTC. The chain recombines TRBV5-1 with TRBJ2-1, with TRBD2 identical over 10 bases. The germline V gene encodes CDR1 SGHRS and CDR2 YFSETQ. V shed 0 bases and J 9 bases; nucleotides not matched to a gene: 9. CDR3 length equals 16 residues.

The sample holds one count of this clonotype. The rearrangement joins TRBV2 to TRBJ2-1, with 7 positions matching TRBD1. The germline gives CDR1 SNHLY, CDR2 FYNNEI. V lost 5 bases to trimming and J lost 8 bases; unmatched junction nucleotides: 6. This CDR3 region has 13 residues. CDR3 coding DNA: TGTGCCAGCAGTATACAGGGGTGGGATGAGCAGTTCTTC. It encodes CASSIQGWDEQFF.

For the CDR3, the DNA is TGTGCCAGCAGCCAAGGGGGACAGAACTACAATGAGCAGTTCTTC. It specifies CASSQGGQNYNEQFF. The J gene is TRBJ2-1, the V gene TRBV4-2, with 7 bases fitting TRBD1. The junction had 3 bases not matched to a gene; V was cut back by 1 base and J by 3 bases. This CDR3 is 15 amino acids long. Per germline, CDR1 LGHNA and CDR2 YNFKEQ.

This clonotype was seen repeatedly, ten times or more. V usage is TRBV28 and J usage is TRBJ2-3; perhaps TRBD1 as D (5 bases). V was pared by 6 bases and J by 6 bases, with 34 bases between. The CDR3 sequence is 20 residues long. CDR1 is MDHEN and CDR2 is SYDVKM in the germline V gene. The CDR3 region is CASSFPLDSFIKETWDTQYF. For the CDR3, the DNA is TGTGCCAGCAGCTTCCCATTAGACAGCTTCATTAAGGAGACATGGGATACGCAGTATTTT.

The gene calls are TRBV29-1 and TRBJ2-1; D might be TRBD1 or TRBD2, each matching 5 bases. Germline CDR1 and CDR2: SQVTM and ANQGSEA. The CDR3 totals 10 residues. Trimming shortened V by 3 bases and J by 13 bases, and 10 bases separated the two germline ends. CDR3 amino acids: CSVDGTPQFF. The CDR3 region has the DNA TGCAGCGTTGACGGGACGCCCCAGTTCTTC.

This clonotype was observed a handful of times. CDR3 protein: CASSVVRGSYNSPLHF. The CDR3 coding sequence is TGCGCCAGCAGTGTCGTTCGGGGGTCCTATAATTCACCCCTCCACTTT. The J gene is TRBJ1-6, the V gene TRBV10-1, with D tentatively TRBD1 (5 bases). CDR3 length: 16 residues. CDR1 and CDR2 (germline): WNHNN, SYGVQD (reference sequence). Deletions cut 4 bases from V and 1 base from J, with 11 bases between.

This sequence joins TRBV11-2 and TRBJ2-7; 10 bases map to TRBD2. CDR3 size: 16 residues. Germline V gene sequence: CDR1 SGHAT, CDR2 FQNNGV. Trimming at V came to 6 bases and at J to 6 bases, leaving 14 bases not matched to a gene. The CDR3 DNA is TGTGCCAGCAGTCGCGGGCGGCTAGCGGGAGATGGCGAGCAGTACTTC. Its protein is CASSRGRLAGDGEQYF.

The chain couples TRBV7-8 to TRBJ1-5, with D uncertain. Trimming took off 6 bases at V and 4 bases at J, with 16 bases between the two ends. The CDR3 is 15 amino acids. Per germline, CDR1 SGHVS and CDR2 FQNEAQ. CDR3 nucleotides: TGTGCCAGCAGAGCGGGGAATACACTGAATCAGCCCCAGCATTTT. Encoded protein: CASRAGNTLNQPQHF.

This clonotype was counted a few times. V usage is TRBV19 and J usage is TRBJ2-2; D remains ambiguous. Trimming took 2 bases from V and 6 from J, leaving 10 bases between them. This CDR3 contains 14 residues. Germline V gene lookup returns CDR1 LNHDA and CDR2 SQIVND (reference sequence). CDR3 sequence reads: CASSIPAGAGELFF. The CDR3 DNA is TGTGCCAGTAGTATACCTGCTGGAGCCGGGGAGCTGTTTTTT.

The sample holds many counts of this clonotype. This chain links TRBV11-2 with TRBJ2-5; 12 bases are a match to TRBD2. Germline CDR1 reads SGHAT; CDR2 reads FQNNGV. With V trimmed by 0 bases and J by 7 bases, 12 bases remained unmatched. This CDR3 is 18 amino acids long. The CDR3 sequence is CASSLDPLASGGAGTQYF. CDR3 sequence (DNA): TGTGCCAGCAGCTTAGATCCGCTAGCTAGCGGGGGGGCTGGGACCCAGTACTTC.

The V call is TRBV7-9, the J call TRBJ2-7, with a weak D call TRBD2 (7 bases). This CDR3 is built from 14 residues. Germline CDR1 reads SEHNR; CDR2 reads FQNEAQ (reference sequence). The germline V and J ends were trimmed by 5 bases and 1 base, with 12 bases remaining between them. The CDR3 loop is CASSRGDISYEQYF. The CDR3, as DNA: TGTGCCAGCAGCCGGGGGGACATTTCCTACGAGCAGTACTTC.

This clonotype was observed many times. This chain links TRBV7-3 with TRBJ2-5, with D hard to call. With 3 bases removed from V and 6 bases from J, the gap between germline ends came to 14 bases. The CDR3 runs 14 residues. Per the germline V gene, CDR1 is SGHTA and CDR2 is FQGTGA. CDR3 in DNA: TGTGCCAGCAGCTTCCCCGGAGAGGACCAGACCCAGTACTTC. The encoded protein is CASSFPGEDQTQYF.

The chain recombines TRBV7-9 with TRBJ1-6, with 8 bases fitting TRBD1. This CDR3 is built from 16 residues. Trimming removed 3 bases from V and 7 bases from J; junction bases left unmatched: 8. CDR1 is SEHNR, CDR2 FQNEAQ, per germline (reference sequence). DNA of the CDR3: TGTGCCAGCAGCTTGGGCAGGACAGGGAAAAATTCACCCCTCCACTTT. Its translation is CASSLGRTGKNSPLHF.

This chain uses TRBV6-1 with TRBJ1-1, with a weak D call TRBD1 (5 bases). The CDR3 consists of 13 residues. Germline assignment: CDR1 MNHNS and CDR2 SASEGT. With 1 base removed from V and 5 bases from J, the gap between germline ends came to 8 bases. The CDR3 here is CASSEVRATEAFF. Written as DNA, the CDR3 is TGTGCCAGCAGTGAAGTCAGGGCTACTGAAGCTTTCTTT.

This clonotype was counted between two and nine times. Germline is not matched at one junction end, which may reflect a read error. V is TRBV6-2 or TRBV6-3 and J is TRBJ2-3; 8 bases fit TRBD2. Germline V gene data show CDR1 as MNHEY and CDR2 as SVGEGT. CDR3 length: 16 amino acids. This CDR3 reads CVSSYVSGSSTDTQYF. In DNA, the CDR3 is TGTGTCAGCAGTTACGTAAGCGGGAGTTCCACAGATACGCAGTATTTT.

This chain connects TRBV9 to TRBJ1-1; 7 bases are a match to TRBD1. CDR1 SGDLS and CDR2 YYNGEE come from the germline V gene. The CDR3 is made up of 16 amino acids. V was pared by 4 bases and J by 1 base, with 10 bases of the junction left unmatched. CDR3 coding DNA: TGTGCCAGCAGCACCACAGGGGTCCGGTCGAACACTGAAGCTTTCTTT. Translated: CASSTTGVRSNTEAFF. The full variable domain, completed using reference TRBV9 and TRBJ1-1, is DSGVTQTPKHLITATGQRVTLRCSPRSGDLSVYWYQQSLDQGLQFLIQYYNGEERAKGNILERFSAQQFPDLHSELNLSSLELGDSALYFCASSTTGVRSNTEAFFGQGTRLTVV.

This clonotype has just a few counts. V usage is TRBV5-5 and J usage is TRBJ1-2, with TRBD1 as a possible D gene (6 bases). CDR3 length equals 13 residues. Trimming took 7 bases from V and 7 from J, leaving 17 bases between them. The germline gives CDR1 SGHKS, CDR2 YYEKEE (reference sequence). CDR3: CASVLQGNGGYTF. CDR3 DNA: TGTGCCAGCGTTTTACAGGGTAATGGTGGCTACACCTTC.